The 28 T cell receptor beta chains below were found in one sample sequenced in a study of graft-versus-host responses after intestinal transplantation. These TCRs' antigens remain unknown. Clones were read by immunoSEQ multiplex PCR, and TCRdb kept only the in-frame ones, dropping some. The table has 95,000 to 150,000 clones, approximately 95% seen once. The starting material was unstimulated CD8+ T cells sorted from spleen or lymph node cells, obtained before intestinal transplant. The receptors were sampled from a human donor who received an intestinal transplant.

The chain joins TRBV28 to TRBJ2-1, with 9 positions matching TRBD2. Per the germline V gene, CDR1 is MDHEN and CDR2 is SYDVKM. This CDR3 is 14 amino acids long. Trimming removed 8 bases from V and 6 bases from J; junction bases left unmatched: 8. In DNA form, the CDR3 reads TGTGCCAGCCTAGGGACTAGCAGCTTCAATGAGCAGTTCTTC. Protein: CASLGTSSFNEQFF.

This clone was seen once. The rearrangement links TRBV4-2 to TRBJ2-7; D is ambiguous. This CDR3 region has 14 residues. Germline CDR1 and CDR2: LGHNA and YNFKEQ. Trimming removed 6 bases from V and 1 base from J, with 13 bases in between. The DNA for the CDR3 is TGTGCCAGCAGTCCATATTTAGGGTCCTACGAGCAGTACTTC. It translates to CASSPYLGSYEQYF.

The chain couples TRBV10-3 to TRBJ2-5, with 10 bases aligning to TRBD2. The end of the DNA fits TRBJ2-7 better, so the J call may be wrong. CDR3 length: 16 residues. Germline assignment: CDR1 ENHRY and CDR2 SYGVKD. Here the CDR3 reads CAISETSGTITYEQYF. The CDR3 DNA reads as TGTGCCATCAGTGAGACTAGCGGGACGATTACCTACGAGCAGTACTTC.

J is TRBJ1-2 and V is TRBV7-9, with a weak D call TRBD1 (5 bases). The CDR3 totals 14 residues. V lost 2 bases and J 5 bases, leaving 12 bases between the germline ends. CDR1 is SEHNR, CDR2 FQNEAQ, per germline (reference sequence). The chain's CDR3 is CASSLKGAGYGYTF. The CDR3 DNA follows: TGTGCCAGCAGCTTAAAAGGGGCCGGATATGGCTACACCTTC.

The J gene is TRBJ2-7, the V gene TRBV19; tentative D call: TRBD1 (6 bases). V lost 5 bases, J lost 3 bases, and 14 bases lay in between. There are 14 residues in the CDR3. In germline, CDR1 is LNHDA, CDR2 SQIVND (reference sequence). The CDR3 bases are TGTGCCAGTAGTGAACAGGGATGGAGCTACGAGCAGTACTTC. Amino acid sequence: CASSEQGWSYEQYF.

The CDR3 DNA reads TGTGCCAGCAGCCCGTCGACCCCGGGACTAGCGGGCTACGAGCAGTACTTC. Its translation: CASSPSTPGLAGYEQYF. This chain connects TRBV11-2 to TRBJ2-7, with 12 bases fitting TRBD2. This CDR3 has 17 amino acids. The germline gives CDR1 SGHAT, CDR2 FQNNGV. The ends lost 5 bases at V and 3 bases at J; junction bases unmatched: 11.

This chain joins TRBV28 and TRBJ2-2; 8 bases align to TRBD2. J lost 6 bases, V lost 3 bases, and 3 bases had no gene match. Per germline, CDR1 MDHEN and CDR2 SYDVKM. This CDR3 region has 14 residues. The CDR3 loop is CASSFWREAGELFF. CDR3 DNA: TGTGCCAGCAGTTTTTGGCGGGAGGCCGGGGAGCTGTTTTTT.

The chain is built from TRBV4-1 and TRBJ2-7, with D unclear. Germline CDR1 MGHRA, CDR2 YSYEKL. CDR3 size: 13 residues. The V end lost 4 bases, the J end lost 1 base, and 8 bases lay between the germline ends. In nucleotides, the CDR3 is TGCGCCAGCAGCCCCACGACTTCCTACGAGCAGTACTTC. Its translation is CASSPTTSYEQYF.

The rearrangement joins TRBV7-8 to TRBJ1-2; D is perhaps TRBD1 (5 bases). CDR1 is SGHVS, CDR2 FQNEAQ, per germline. The CDR3 has 15 residues. V gave up 2 bases and J gave up 6 bases, with 16 bases separating them. The CDR3 here is CASSLIRQLEHGYTF. In DNA form, the CDR3 reads TGTGCCAGCAGCTTAATCCGACAGCTAGAGCATGGCTACACCTTC.

This chain connects TRBV5-6 to TRBJ2-1; TRBD2 is a possible D gene (6 bases). Trimming stripped 3 bases from V and 8 bases from J, with 15 bases between. Germline CDR1 reads SGHDT; CDR2 reads YYEEEE. This CDR3 is built from 14 residues. The DNA for the CDR3 is TGTGCCAGCAGCTCCGGACTAAAAGCCCATGAGCAGTTCTTC. Its protein product is CASSSGLKAHEQFF.

This clone was recorded once. J is TRBJ2-3 and V is TRBV2; the D gene is possibly TRBD2 (6 bases). The germline V gene has CDR1 SNHLY and CDR2 FYNNEI. This CDR3 spans 14 amino acids. Trimming cost V 11 bases and J 5 bases, with 20 bases left between them. The CDR3 loop is CARGGGERQDTQYF. CDR3 nucleotide sequence: TGTGCCCGCGGAGGAGGGGAGCGTCAAGATACGCAGTATTTT.

This chain joins TRBV6-5 and TRBJ1-1; 7 positions match TRBD1. V lost 2 bases to trimming and J lost 1 base; unmatched junction nucleotides: 4. Germline V gene data show CDR1 as MNHEY and CDR2 as SVGAGI. The length of the CDR3 is 15 residues. CDR3 nucleotides: TGTGCCAGCAGTTACCCCGGGACAGAGAACACTGAAGCTTTCTTT. It yields the protein CASSYPGTENTEAFF.

The chain uses TRBV18 and TRBJ2-1, with 7 bases aligning to TRBD2. V gave up 5 bases and J gave up 7 bases; unmatched junction bases: 11. The CDR3 contains 15 residues. Germline CDR1 KGHSH, CDR2 LQKENI. The CDR3 DNA reads TGTGCCAGCTCAATATCGGGGGAGGGCCGTAATGAGCAGTTCTTC. The encoded protein is CASSISGEGRNEQFF.

The rearrangement uses TRBV7-9 and TRBJ1-2, with D maybe TRBD1 (5 bases). The CDR3 has 14 amino acids. Germline-derived CDR1 and CDR2 are SEHNR and FQNEAQ (reference sequence). With 7 bases removed from V and 3 bases from J, the gap between germline ends came to 15 bases. CDR3 nucleotide sequence: TGTGCCAGCACCGTATCTCAAGGGGACTATGGCTACACCTTC. Protein: CASTVSQGDYGYTF.

This clone has just a few counts. The sample carries other DNA sequences with the same CDR3. V gene TRBV27 combines with J gene TRBJ2-1; D call uncertain. Germline V CDR1 and CDR2: MNHEY, SMNVEV (reference sequence). Between the trimmed V and J ends, which lost 2 bases and 6 bases, there was a span of 2 bases. The CDR3 loop spans 11 amino acids. The DNA of the CDR3 is TGTGCCAGCAGTTTAGGCAATGAGCAGTTCTTC. Its protein is CASSLGNEQFF.

The chain uses TRBV2 and TRBJ2-5; TRBD2 agrees at 8 bases. From germline, CDR1 is SNHLY and CDR2 FYNNEI. V lost 9 bases, J lost 3 bases, and 3 bases stayed unmatched. CDR3 length: 12 residues. CDR3: CARGTREETQYF. In nucleotides, the CDR3 is TGTGCCAGGGGGACTAGAGAAGAGACCCAGTACTTC.

This chain links TRBV28 with TRBJ1-2; D call uncertain. The CDR3 has 15 amino acids. V shed 1 base and J shed 4 bases, with 13 bases lying between them. Germline-derived CDR1 and CDR2 are MDHEN and SYDVKM. The CDR3 DNA reads TGTGCCAGCAGTTTATTTCGGGAATGGGGCTATGGCTACACCTTC. This sequence encodes CASSLFREWGYGYTF.

The chain is built from TRBV14 and TRBJ1-1; D is ambiguous. Trimming shortened V by 5 bases and J by 0 bases, and 13 bases separated the two germline ends. Per the germline V gene, CDR1 is SGHDN and CDR2 is FVKESK. This CDR3 is 15 amino acids long. The CDR3 reads CASSYVGGLNTEAFF. DNA for the CDR3: TGTGCCAGCAGCTATGTCGGAGGTCTGAACACTGAAGCTTTCTTT.

The chain is built from TRBV27 and TRBJ2-6; D remains ambiguous. V was cut by 6 bases and J by 0 bases, with 6 bases left in between. CDR1 is MNHEY and CDR2 is SMNVEV in the germline V gene (reference sequence). The CDR3 length is 14 residues. As DNA, the CDR3 is TGTGCCAGCAGCCAACTCTCTGGGGCCAACGTCCTGACTTTC. Protein: CASSQLSGANVLTF.

V is TRBV7-2 and J is TRBJ2-5; 7 positions match TRBD2. The last part of the DNA fits TRBJ2-7 better; the J call may be wrong. The germline CDR1 and CDR2 sequences are SGHTA and FQGNSA. This CDR3 region has 15 residues. CDR3: CASSLFSGLSYEQYF. In DNA form, the CDR3 reads TGTGCCAGCAGCCTCTTTAGCGGGCTCTCCTACGAGCAGTACTTC.

The chain combines TRBV19 with TRBJ1-1, with a weak D call TRBD1 (5 bases). Germline values: CDR1 LNHDA, CDR2 SQIVND (reference sequence). Trimming cost V 5 bases and J 7 bases, with 14 bases left between them. The CDR3 is made up of 13 amino acids. In DNA, the CDR3 is TGTGCCAGTAGTTTGGGACCAAGGGTTGAAGCTTTCTTT. Amino acids: CASSLGPRVEAFF.

The rearrangement uses TRBV19 and TRBJ1-3; D is unclear. Germline CDR1 is LNHDA and CDR2 is SQIVND (reference sequence). The V end lost 3 bases, the J end lost 4 bases, and 7 bases lay between the germline ends. The CDR3 consists of 13 residues. CDR3 amino acids: CASSMSGGNTIYF. The CDR3 DNA sequence: TGTGCCAGTAGTATGAGTGGCGGAAACACCATATATTTT.

This clone came up once. The V gene is TRBV19, the J gene TRBJ2-4; D is possibly TRBD1 or TRBD2 (5 bases each). Trimming cost V 6 bases and J 6 bases, with 27 bases left between them. The CDR3 has 18 amino acids. Germline values: CDR1 LNHDA, CDR2 SQIVND (reference sequence). CDR3: CASSPRQGVVHGGNIQYF. DNA for the CDR3: TGTGCCAGTAGCCCGCGGCAGGGTGTCGTCCATGGGGGAAACATTCAGTACTTC.

This clone was recorded only once. The chain uses TRBV9 and TRBJ2-1; TRBD2 might be the D (5 bases). This CDR3 region has 17 residues. Germline CDR1 and CDR2: SGDLS and YYNGEE. V gave up 0 bases and J gave up 0 bases, with 13 bases separating them. The CDR3 is CASSVVEGPSSYNEQFF. CDR3 bases: TGTGCCAGCAGCGTAGTTGAGGGCCCCAGCTCCTACAATGAGCAGTTCTTC.

The chain links TRBV10-2 to TRBJ2-2, with D unclear. Trimming stripped 6 bases from V and 3 bases from J, with 5 bases between. CDR1 and CDR2 from the germline V gene are WSHSY and SAAADI. CDR3 size: 12 residues. The CDR3 here is CASSPDTGELFF. The CDR3 nucleotides are TGCGCCAGCAGCCCCGACACCGGGGAGCTGTTTTTT.

V gene TRBV4-1 combines with J gene TRBJ2-5; 7 bases line up with TRBD2. Germline V gene data show CDR1 as MGHRA and CDR2 as YSYEKL. The CDR3 contains 16 residues. The trim removed 4 bases at V and 0 bases at J, leaving 8 bases unmatched. The CDR3 DNA follows: TGCGCCAGCAGCCGCCTTCCTAGCGGAGACCAAGAGACCCAGTACTTC. It yields the protein CASSRLPSGDQETQYF.

V gene TRBV6-1 combines with J gene TRBJ2-7; the match to TRBD1 covers 8 bases. With V trimmed by 3 bases and J by 4 bases, 8 bases remained unmatched. The length of the CDR3 is 15 residues. Germline CDR1 reads MNHNS; CDR2 reads SASEGT. CDR3 coding DNA: TGTGCCAGCAGTGAGACCCCAGGGGGCTCGTACGAGCAGTACTTC. It yields the protein CASSETPGGSYEQYF.

CDR3 residues: CAWSFTTSGPYNEQFF. DNA for the CDR3: TGTGCCTGGAGTTTCACGACTAGCGGGCCCTACAATGAGCAGTTCTTC. The V gene is TRBV30, the J gene TRBJ2-1, with 10 nucleotides matching TRBD2. The V segment lost 2 bases and the J segment 2 bases; nucleotides outside the gene matches: 6. The CDR3 is made up of 16 amino acids. The V gene's germline CDR1 is GTSNPN and CDR2 SVGIG (reference sequence).